The text below deals with one T cell receptor beta chain. Its antigen is undetermined. This entry comes from a study of response to subunit inactivated influenza vaccine. Study-wide results and caveats: The authors proposed limited new T cell recruitment per seasonal influenza vaccination.

CDR1 and CDR2 (germline): DFQATT, SNEGSKA (reference sequence). Trimming removed 0 bases from V and 6 bases from J; junction bases left unmatched: 9. The CDR3 is made up of 15 amino acids. TCRdb recomputed calls from the RT-PCR reads with MiXCR, one row per CDR3 protein. The sample holds approximately 200,000 distinct CDR3 sequences, about an eighth seen once. This chain uses TRBV20-1 with TRBJ2-3; 7 nucleotides agree with TRBD2. The receptor was isolated from a man between 45 and 60 years old who received an inactivated influenza vaccine. The input for sequencing was CD8+ T cells sorted from PBMCs, taken more than 4 days after vaccination. The DNA of the CDR3 is TGCAGTGCTAGAGATTGGCGGGAGAATACGGATACGCAGTATTTT. It translates to CSARDWRENTDTQYF.